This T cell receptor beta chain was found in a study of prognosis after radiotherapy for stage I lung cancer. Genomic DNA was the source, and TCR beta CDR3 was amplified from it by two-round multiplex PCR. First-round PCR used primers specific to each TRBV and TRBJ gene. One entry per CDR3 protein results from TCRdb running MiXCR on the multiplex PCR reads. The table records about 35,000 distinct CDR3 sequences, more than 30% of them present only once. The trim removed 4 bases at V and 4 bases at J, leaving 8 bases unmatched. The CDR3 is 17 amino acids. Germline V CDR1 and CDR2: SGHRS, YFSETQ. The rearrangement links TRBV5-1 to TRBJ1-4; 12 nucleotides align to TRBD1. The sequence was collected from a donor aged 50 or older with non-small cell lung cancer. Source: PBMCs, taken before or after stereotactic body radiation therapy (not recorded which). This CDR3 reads CASSQGQGAKDNEKLFF. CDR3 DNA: TGCGCCAGCAGCCAGGGACAGGGGGCGAAGGATAATGAAAAACTGTTTTTT.